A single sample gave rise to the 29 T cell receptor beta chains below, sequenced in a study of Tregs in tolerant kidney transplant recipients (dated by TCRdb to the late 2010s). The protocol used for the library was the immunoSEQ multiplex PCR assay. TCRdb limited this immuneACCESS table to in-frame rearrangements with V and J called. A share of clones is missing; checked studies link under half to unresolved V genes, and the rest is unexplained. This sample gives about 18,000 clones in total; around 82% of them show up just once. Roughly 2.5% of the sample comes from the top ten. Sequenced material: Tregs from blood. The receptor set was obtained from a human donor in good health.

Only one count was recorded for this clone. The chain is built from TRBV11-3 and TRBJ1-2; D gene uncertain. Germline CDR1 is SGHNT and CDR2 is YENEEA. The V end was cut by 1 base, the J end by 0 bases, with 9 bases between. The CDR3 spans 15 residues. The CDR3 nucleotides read TGTGCCAGCAGCTTAGGAGATCACCCTAACTATGGCTACACCTTC. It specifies CASSLGDHPNYGYTF.

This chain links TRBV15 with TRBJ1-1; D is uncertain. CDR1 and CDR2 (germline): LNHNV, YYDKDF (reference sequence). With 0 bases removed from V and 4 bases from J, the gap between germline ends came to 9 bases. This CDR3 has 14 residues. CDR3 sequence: CATSRDTAGTEAFF. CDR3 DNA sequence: TGTGCCACCAGCAGAGATACAGCCGGCACTGAAGCTTTCTTT.

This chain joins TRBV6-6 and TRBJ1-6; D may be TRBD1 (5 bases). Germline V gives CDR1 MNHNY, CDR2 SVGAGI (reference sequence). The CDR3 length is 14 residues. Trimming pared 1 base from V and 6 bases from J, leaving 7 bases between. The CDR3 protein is CASSYYGGNSPLHF. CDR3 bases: TGTGCCAGCAGTTACTACGGGGGTAATTCACCCCTCCACTTT.

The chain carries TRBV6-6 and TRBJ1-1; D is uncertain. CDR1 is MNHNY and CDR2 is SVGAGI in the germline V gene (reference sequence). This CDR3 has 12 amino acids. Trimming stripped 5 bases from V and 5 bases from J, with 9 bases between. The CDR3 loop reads CASSPQRTEAFF. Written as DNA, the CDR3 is TGTGCCAGCAGTCCCCAAAGAACTGAAGCTTTCTTT.

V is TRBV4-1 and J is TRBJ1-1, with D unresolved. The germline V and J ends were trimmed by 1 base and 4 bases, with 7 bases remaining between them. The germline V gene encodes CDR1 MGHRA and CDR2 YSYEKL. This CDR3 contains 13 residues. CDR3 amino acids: CASSQGVGTEAFF. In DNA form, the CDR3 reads TGCGCCAGCAGCCAAGGAGTTGGCACTGAAGCTTTCTTT.

The CDR3 sequence is CASSRTELNEQYF. The CDR3 region has the DNA TGTGCCAGCAGCCGGACAGAACTGAACGAGCAGTACTTC. This chain joins TRBV5-4 and TRBJ2-7, with D tentatively TRBD1 (6 bases). This CDR3 has 13 amino acids. The V end was cut by 4 bases, the J end by 5 bases, with 13 bases between. From germline, CDR1 is SGHNT and CDR2 YYREEE (reference sequence).

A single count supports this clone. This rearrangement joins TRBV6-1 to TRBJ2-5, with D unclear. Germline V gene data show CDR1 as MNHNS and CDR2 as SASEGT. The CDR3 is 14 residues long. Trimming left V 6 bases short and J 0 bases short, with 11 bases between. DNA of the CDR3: TGTGCCAGCAGGGCCGCCTTGTACCAAGAGACCCAGTACTTC. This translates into CASRAALYQETQYF.

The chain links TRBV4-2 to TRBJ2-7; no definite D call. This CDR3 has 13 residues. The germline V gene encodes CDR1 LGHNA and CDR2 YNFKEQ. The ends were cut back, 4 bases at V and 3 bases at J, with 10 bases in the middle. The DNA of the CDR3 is TGTGCCAGCAGCCCCTTCAGGAGCTACGAGCAGTACTTC. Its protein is CASSPFRSYEQYF.

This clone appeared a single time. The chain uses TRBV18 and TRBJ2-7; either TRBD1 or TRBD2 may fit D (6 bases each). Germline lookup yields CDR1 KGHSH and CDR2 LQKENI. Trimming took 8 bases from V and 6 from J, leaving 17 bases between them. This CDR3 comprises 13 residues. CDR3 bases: TGTGCCAGCGCCGGGGGACACCTCCTCGAGCAGTACTTC. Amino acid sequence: CASAGGHLLEQYF.

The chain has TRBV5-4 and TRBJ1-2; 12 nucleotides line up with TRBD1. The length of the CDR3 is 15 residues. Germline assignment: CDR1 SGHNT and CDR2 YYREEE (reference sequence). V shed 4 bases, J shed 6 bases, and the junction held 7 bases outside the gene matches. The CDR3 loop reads CASSLQGQGANGYTF. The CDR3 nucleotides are TGTGCCAGCAGCCTACAGGGACAGGGGGCGAATGGCTACACCTTC.

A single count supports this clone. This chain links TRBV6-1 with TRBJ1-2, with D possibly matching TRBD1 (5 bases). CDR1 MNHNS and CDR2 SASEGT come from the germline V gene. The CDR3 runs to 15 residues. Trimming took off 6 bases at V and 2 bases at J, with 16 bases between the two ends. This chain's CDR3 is CASSLTRGRNYGYTF. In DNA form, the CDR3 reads TGTGCCAGCAGCCTTACCCGGGGGAGGAACTATGGCTACACCTTC.

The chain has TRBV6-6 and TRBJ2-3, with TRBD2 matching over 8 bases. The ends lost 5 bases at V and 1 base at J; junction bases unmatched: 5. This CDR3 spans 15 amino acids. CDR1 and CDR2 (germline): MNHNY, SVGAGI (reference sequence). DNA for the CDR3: TGTGCCAGCAGTCACCTTAGCGGGGGCACAGATACGCAGTATTTT. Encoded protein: CASSHLSGGTDTQYF.

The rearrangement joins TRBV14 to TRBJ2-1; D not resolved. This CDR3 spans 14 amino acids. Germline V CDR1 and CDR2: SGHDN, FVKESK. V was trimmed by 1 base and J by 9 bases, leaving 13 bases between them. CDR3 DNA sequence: TGTGCCAGCAGCCAAGCCCCCTACGTTGGTGAGCAGTTCTTC. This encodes CASSQAPYVGEQFF.

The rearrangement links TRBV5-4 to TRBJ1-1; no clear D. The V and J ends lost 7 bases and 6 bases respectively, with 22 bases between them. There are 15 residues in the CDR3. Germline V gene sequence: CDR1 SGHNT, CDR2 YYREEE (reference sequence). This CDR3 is CASRTQTSPPAEAFF. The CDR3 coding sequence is TGTGCCAGCCGAACCCAAACGTCACCCCCCGCTGAAGCTTTCTTT.

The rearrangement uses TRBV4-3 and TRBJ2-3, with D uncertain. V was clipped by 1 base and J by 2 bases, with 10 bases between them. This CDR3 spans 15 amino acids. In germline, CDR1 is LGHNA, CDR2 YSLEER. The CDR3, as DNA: TGCGCCAGCAGCCAAGTAGGAATAGCCACAGATACGCAGTATTTT. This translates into CASSQVGIATDTQYF.

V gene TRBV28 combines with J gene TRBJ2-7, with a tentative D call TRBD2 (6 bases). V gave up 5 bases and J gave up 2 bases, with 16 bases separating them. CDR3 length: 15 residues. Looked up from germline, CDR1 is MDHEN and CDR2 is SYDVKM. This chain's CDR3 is CASSAPGEGPYEQYF. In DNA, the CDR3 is TGTGCCAGCAGTGCCCCGGGAGAAGGCCCCTACGAGCAGTACTTC.

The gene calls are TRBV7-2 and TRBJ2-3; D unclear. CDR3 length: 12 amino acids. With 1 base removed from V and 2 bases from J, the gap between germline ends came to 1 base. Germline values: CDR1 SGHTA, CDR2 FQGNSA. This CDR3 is CASSLDTDTQYF. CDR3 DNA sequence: TGTGCCAGCAGCTTAGACACAGATACGCAGTATTTT. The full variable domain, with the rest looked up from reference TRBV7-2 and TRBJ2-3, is GAGVSQSPSNKVTEKGKDVELRCDPISGHTALYWYRQSLGQGLEFLIYFQGNSAPDKSGLPSDRFSAERTGGSVSTLTIQRTQQEDSAVYLCASSLDTDTQYFGPGTRLTVL.

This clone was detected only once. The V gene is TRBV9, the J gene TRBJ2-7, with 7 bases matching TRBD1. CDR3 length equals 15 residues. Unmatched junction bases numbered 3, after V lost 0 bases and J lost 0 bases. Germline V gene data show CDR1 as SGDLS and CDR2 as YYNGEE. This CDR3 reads CASSVGTGSSYEQYF. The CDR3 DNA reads TGTGCCAGCAGCGTAGGGACAGGCAGCTCCTACGAGCAGTACTTC.

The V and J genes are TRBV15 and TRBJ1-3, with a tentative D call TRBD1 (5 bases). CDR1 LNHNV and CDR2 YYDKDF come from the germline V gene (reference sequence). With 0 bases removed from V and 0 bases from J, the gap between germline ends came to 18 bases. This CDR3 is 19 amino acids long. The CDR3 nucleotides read TGTGCCACCAGCAGAGAACTCAGGACAATCCGAGACTCTGGAAACACCATATATTTT. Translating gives CATSRELRTIRDSGNTIYF.

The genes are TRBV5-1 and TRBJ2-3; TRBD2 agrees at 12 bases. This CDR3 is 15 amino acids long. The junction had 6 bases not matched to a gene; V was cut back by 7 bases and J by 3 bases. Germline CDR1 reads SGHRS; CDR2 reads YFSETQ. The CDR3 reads CASALLAGGTDTQYF. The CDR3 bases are TGCGCCAGCGCCTTACTAGCGGGAGGAACAGATACGCAGTATTTT.

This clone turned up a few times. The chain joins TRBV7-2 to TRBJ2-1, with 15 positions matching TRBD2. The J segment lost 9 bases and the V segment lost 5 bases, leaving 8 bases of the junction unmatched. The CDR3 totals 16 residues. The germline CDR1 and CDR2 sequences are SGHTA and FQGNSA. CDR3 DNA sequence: TGTGCCAGCAGCCCCAGAGGACTAGCGGGGGGGGGTGAGCAGTTCTTC. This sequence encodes CASSPRGLAGGGEQFF. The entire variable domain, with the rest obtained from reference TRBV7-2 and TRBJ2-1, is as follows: GAGVSQSPSNKVTEKGKDVELRCDPISGHTALYWYRQSLGQGLEFLIYFQGNSAPDKSGLPSDRFSAERTGGSVSTLTIQRTQQEDSAVYLCASSPRGLAGGGEQFFGPGTRLTVL.

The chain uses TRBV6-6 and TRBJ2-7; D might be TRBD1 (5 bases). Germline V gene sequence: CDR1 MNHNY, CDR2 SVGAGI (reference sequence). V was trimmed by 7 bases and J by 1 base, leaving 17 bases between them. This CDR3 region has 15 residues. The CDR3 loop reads CASTPIPRASYEQYF. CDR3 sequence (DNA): TGTGCCAGCACCCCCATCCCCAGGGCGTCCTACGAGCAGTACTTC.

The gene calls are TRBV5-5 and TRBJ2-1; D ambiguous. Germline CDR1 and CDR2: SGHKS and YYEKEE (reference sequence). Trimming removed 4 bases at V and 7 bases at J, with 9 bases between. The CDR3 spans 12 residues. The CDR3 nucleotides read TGTGCCAGCAGCCTGCGCCAGAATGAGCAGTTCTTC. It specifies CASSLRQNEQFF.

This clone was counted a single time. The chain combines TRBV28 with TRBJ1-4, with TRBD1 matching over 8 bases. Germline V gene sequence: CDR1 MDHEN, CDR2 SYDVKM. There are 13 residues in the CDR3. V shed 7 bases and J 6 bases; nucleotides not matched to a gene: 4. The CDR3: CASTGQGYEKLFF. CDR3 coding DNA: TGTGCCAGCACCGGACAGGGATATGAAAAACTGTTTTTT.

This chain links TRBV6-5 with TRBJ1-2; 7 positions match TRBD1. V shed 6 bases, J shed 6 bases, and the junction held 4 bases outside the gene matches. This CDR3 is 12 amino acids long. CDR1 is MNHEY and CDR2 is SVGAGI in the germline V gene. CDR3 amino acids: CASSRGEDGYTF. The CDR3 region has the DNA TGTGCCAGCAGCAGGGGGGAGGATGGCTACACCTTC.

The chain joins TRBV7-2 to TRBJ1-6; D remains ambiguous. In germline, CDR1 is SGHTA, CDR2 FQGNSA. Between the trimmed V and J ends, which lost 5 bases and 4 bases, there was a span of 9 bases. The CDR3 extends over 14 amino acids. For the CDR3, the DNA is TGTGCCAGCAGCCTGGGAGGATATAATTCACCCCTCCACTTT. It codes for CASSLGGYNSPLHF. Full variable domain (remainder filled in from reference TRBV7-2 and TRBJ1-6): GAGVSQSPSNKVTEKGKDVELRCDPISGHTALYWYRQSLGQGLEFLIYFQGNSAPDKSGLPSDRFSAERTGGSVSTLTIQRTQQEDSAVYLCASSLGGYNSPLHFGNGTRLTVT.

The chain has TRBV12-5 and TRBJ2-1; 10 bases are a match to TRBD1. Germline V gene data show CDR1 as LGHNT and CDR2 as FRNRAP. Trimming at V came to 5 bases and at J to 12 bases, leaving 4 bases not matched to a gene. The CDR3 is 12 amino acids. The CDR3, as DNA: TGTGCTAGTGGTCTGGGACAGGGGAGGCAGTTCTTC. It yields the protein CASGLGQGRQFF.

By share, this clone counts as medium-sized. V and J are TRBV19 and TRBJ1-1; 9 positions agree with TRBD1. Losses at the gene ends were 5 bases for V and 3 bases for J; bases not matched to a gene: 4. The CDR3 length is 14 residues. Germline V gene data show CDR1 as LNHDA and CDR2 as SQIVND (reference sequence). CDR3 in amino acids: CASSGGQGYTEAFF. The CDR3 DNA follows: TGTGCCAGTAGTGGTGGACAGGGGTACACTGAAGCTTTCTTT.

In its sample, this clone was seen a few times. CDR3 region: CASKFYLGGNTEAFF. CDR3 DNA: TGTGCCAGCAAGTTTTACCTCGGGGGCAACACTGAAGCTTTCTTT. The chain uses TRBV6-1 and TRBJ1-1, with D possibly matching TRBD1 (6 bases). The germline CDR1 and CDR2 sequences are MNHNS and SASEGT. The CDR3 extends over 15 amino acids. V was clipped by 7 bases and J by 2 bases, with 17 bases between them.